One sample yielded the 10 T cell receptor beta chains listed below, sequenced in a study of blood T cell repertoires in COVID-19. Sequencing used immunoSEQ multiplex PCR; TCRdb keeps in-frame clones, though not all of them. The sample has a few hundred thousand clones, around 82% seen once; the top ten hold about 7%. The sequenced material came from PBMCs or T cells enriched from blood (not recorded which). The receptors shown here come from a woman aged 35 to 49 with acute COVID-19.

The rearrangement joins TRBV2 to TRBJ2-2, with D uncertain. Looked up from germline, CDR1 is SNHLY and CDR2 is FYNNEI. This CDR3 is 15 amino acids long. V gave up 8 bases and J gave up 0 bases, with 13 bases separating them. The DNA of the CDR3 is TGTGCCAGCTCCATTGTCAGGACGAACACCGGGGAGCTGTTTTTT. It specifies CASSIVRTNTGELFF.

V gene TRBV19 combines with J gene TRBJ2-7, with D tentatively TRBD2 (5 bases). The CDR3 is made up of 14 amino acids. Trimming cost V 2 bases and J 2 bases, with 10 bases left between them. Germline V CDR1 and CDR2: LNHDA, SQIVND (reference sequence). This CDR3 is CASSISTGTYEQYF. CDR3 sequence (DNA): TGTGCCAGTAGTATATCAACGGGAACCTACGAGCAGTACTTC.

CDR3 coding DNA: TGTGCCAGCAGTGACCCAGGGGTCTCTGGGGCCAACGTCCTGACTTTC. Amino acid sequence: CASSDPGVSGANVLTF. The chain combines TRBV2 with TRBJ2-6, with D possibly TRBD1 on 6 matching bases. This CDR3 is 16 amino acids long. The V and J ends lost 3 bases and 0 bases respectively, with 9 bases between them. Germline V CDR1 and CDR2: SNHLY, FYNNEI.

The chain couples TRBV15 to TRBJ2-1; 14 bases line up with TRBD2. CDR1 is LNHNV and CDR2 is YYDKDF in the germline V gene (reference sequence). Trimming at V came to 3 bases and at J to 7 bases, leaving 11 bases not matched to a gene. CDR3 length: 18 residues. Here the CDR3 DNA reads TGTGCCACCAGCAGTGGGCTACCGGGACTAGCGGGAGATAATGAGCAGTTCTTC. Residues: CATSSGLPGLAGDNEQFF.

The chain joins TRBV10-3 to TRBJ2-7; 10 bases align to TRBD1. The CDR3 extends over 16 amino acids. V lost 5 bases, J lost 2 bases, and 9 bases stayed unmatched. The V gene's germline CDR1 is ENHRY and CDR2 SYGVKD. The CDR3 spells CAISNETGQGTYEQYF. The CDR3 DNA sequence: TGTGCCATCAGTAATGAAACGGGACAGGGGACCTACGAGCAGTACTTC.

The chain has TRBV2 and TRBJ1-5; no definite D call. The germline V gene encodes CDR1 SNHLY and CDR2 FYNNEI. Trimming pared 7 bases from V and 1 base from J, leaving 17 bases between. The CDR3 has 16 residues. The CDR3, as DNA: TGTGCCAGCAAAAATTCGAGGGATTTAAGCAATCAGCCCCAGCATTTT. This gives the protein CASKNSRDLSNQPQHF.

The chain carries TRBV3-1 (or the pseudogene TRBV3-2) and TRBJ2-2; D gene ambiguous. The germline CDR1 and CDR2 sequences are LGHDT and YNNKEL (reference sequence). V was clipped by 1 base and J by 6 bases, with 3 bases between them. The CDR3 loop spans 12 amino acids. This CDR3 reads CASSQVAGELFF. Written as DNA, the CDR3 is TGTGCCAGCAGCCAAGTAGCCGGGGAGCTGTTTTTT.

The CDR3: CASSPSGTSYEQYF. The CDR3 bases are TGTGCCAGCAGTCCCTCCGGGACTAGCTACGAGCAGTACTTC. The chain recombines TRBV28 with TRBJ2-7, with 8 positions matching TRBD2. CDR1 MDHEN and CDR2 SYDVKM come from the germline V gene. The CDR3 loop spans 14 amino acids. The V gene end was trimmed by 5 bases and the J gene end by 3 bases; junction bases not matched to a gene: 6.

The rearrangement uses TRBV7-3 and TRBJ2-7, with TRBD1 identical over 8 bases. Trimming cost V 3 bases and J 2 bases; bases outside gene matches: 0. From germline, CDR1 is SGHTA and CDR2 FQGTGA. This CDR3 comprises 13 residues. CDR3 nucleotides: TGTGCCAGCAGCTTGGACAGGGCCTACGAGCAGTACTTC. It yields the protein CASSLDRAYEQYF.

Here the CDR3 reads CASSRREERGNEQFF. The CDR3 region has the DNA TGTGCCAGCAGCCGGCGGGAGGAACGTGGCAATGAGCAGTTCTTC. The chain uses TRBV3-1 (or the pseudogene TRBV3-2) and TRBJ2-1; 8 bases are shared with TRBD2. Germline V CDR1 and CDR2: LGHDT, YNNKEL (reference sequence). The trim removed 4 bases at V and 6 bases at J, leaving 8 bases unmatched. The CDR3 is 15 amino acids.